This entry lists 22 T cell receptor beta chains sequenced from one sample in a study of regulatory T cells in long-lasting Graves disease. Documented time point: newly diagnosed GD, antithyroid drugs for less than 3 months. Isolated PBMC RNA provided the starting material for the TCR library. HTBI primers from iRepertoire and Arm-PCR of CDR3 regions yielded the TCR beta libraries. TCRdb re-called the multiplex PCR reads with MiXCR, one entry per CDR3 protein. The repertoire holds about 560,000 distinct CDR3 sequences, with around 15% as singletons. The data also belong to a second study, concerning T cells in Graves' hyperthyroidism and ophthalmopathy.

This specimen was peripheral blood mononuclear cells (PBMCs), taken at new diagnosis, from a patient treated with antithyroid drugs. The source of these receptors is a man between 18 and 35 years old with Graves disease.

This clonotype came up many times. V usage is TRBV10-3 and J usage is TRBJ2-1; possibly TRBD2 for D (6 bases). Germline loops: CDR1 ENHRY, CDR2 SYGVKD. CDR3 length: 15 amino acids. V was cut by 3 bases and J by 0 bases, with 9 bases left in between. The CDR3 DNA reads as TGTGCCATCAGTGATCGGCGGGACTCCTACAATGAGCAGTTCTTC. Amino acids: CAISDRRDSYNEQFF.

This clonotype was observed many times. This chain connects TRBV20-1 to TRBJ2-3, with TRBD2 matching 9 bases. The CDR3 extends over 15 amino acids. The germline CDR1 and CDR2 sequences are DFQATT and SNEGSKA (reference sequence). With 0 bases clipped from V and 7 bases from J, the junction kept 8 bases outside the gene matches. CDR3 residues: CSARDHQRGVNTQYF. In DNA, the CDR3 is TGCAGTGCTAGAGATCATCAGCGGGGGGTGAATACGCAGTATTTT.

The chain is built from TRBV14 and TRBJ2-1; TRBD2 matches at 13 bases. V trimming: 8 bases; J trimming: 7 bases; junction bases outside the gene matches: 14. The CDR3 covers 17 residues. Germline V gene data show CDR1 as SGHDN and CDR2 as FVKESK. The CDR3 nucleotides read TGTGCCAGCGCCTGGAGGTATGGGACTAGCGGGAAAAATGAGCAGTTCTTC. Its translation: CASAWRYGTSGKNEQFF.

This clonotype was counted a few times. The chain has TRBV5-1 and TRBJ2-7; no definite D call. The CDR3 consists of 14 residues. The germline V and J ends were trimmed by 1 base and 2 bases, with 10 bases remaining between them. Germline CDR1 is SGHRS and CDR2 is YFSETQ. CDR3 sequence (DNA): TGCGCCAGCAGCTTGCTAGGCGGTGCCTACGAGCAGTACTTC. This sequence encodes CASSLLGGAYEQYF.

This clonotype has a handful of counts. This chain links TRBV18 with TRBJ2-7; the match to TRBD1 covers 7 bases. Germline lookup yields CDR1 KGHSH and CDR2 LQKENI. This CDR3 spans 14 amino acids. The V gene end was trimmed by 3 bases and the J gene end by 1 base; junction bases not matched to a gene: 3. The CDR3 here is CASSPGQPSYEQYF. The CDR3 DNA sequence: TGTGCCAGCTCACCGGGACAGCCATCCTACGAGCAGTACTTC.

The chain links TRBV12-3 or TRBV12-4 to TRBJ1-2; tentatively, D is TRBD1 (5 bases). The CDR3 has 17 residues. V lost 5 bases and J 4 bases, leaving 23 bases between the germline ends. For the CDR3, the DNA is TGTGCCAGCAGTGGGGGATCAGGGACCAGGGCGGCCTATGGCTACACCTTC. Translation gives CASSGGSGTRAAYGYTF.

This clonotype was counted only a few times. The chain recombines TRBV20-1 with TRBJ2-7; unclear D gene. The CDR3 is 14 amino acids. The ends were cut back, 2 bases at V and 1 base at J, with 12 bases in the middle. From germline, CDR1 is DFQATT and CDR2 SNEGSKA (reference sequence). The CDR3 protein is CSARNPRTSYEQYF. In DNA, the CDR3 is TGCAGTGCTAGAAATCCCAGAACATCCTACGAGCAGTACTTC.

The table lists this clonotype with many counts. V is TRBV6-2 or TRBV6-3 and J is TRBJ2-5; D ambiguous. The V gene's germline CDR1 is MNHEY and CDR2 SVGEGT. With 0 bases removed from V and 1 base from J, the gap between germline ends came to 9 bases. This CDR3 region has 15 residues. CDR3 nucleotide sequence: TGTGCCAGCAGTTACTCCCTAGGCCCCCAAGAGACCCAGTACTTC. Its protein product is CASSYSLGPQETQYF.

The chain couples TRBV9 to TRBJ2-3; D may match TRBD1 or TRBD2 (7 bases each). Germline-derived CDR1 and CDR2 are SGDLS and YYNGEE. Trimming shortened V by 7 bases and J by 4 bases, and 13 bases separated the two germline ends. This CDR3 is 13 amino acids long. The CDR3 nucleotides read TGTGCCAGCGCCCAGGGGGGGCCAGATACGCAGTATTTT. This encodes CASAQGGPDTQYF.

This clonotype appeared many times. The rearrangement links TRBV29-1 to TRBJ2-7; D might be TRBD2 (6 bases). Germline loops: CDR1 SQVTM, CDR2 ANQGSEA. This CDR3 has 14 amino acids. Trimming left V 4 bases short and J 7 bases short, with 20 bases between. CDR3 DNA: TGCAGCGTTGGGACACTCCGGGGGAGTTCGGAGCAGTACTTC. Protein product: CSVGTLRGSSEQYF.

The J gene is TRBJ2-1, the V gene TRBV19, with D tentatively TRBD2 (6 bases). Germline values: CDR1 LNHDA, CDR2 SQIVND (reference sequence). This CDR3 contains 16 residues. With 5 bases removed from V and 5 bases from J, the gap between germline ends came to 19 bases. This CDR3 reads CASSVTRGSRDNEQFF. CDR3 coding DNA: TGTGCCAGTAGTGTGACTAGGGGTTCGCGGGACAATGAGCAGTTCTTC.

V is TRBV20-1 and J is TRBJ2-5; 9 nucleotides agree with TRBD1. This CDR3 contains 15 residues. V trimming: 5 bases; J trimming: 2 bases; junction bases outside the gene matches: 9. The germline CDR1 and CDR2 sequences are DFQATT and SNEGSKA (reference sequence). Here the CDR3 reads CSAGIRDRDQETQYF. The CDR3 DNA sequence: TGCAGTGCTGGAATCCGGGACAGGGATCAAGAGACCCAGTACTTC.

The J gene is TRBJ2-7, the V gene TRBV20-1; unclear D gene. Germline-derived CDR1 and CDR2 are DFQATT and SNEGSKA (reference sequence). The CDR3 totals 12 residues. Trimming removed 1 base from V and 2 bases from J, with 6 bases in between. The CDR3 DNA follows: TGCAGTGCTAGAGGAGACACCTACGAGCAGTACTTC. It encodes CSARGDTYEQYF.

The CDR3 loop reads CASSPRIRTTDNEQFF. CDR3 nucleotide sequence: TGTGCCAGCTCACCACGAATACGTACAACAGATAATGAGCAGTTCTTC. The genes are TRBV18 and TRBJ2-1; no clear D. This CDR3 spans 16 amino acids. Germline assignment: CDR1 KGHSH and CDR2 LQKENI. V was pared by 1 base and J by 7 bases, with 17 bases between.

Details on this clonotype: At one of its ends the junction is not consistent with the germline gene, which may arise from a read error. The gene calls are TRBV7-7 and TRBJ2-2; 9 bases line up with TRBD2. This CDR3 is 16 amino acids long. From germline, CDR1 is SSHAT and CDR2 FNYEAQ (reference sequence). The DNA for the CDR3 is TGTGCTAGCAGTTCGCTAGCGGGATTCAACACCGGGGAGCTGTTTTTT. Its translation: CASSSLAGFNTGELFF.

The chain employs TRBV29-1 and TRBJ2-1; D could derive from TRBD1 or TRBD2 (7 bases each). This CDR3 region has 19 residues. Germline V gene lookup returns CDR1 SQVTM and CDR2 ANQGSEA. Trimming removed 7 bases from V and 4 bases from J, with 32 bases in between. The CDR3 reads CSGLTAGGVPGVMYNEQFF. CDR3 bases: TGCAGCGGACTGACGGCAGGGGGGGTCCCGGGAGTGATGTACAATGAGCAGTTCTTC.

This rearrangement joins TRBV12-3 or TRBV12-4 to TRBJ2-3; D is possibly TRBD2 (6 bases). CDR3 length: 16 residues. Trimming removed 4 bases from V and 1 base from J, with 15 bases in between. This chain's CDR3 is CASSSTRGLGTDTQYF. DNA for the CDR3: TGTGCCAGCAGTTCGACTAGAGGTCTAGGCACAGATACGCAGTATTTT.

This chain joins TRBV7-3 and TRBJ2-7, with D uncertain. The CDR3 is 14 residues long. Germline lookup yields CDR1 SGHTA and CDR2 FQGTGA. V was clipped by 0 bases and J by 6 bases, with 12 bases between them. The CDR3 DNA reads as TGTGCCAGCAGCTTAACAGGACGGTCATCCGAGCAGTACTTC. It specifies CASSLTGRSSEQYF. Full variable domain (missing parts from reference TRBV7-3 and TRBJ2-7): GAGVSQTPSNKVTEKGKYVELRCDPISGHTALYWYRQSLGQGPEFLIYFQGTGAADDSGLPNDRFFAVRPEGSVSTLKIQRTERGDSAVYLCASSLTGRSSEQYFGPGTRLTVT.

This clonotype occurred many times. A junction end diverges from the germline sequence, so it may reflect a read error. CDR3 sequence: CASSSGQYTEAFF. CDR3 nucleotide sequence: TGTGCCAGCAGCTCCGGACAGTACACTGAAGCTTTCTTT. The chain joins TRBV5-1 to TRBJ1-1, with a tentative D call TRBD1 (6 bases). Looked up from germline, CDR1 is SGHRS and CDR2 is YFSETQ. The CDR3 contains 13 residues.

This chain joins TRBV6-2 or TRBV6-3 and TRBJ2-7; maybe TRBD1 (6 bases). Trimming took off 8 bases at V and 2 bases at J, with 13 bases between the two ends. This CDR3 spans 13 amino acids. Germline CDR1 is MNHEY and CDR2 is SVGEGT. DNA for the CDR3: TGTGCCAGCGGAACAGGGCCCCCCTACGAGCAGTACTTC. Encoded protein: CASGTGPPYEQYF.

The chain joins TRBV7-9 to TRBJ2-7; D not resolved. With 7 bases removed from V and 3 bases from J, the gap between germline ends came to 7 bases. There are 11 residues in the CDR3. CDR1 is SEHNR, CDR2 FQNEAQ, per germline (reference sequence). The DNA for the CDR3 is TGTGCCAGCACCAAAGACTACGAGCAGTACTTC. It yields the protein CASTKDYEQYF.

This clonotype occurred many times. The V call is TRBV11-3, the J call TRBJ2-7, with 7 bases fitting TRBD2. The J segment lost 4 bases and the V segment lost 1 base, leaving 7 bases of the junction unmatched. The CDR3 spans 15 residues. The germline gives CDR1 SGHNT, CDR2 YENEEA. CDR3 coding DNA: TGTGCCAGCAGCTTAGTGGGCGGGAGACGGTACGAGCAGTACTTC. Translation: CASSLVGGRRYEQYF.